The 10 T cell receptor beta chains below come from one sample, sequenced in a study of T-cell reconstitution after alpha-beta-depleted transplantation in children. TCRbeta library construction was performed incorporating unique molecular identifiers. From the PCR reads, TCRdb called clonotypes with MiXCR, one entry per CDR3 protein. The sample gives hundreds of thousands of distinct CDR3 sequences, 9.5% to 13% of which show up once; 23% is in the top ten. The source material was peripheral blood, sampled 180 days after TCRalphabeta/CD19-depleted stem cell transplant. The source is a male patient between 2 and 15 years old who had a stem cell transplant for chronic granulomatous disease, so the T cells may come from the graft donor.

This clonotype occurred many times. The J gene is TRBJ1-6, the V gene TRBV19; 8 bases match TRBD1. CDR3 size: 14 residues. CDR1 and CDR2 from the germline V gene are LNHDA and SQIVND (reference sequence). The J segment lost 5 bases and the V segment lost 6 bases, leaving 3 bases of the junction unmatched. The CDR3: CASRTDRDNSPLHF. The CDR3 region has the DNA TGTGCCAGTAGGACGGACAGGGATAATTCACCCCTCCACTTT.

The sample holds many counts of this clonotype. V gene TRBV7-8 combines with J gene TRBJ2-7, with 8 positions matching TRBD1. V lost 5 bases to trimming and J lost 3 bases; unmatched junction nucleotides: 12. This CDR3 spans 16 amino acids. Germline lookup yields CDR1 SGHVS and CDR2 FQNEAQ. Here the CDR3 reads CASSRLYRGMDYEQYF. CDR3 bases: TGTGCCAGCAGCCGACTCTACAGGGGGATGGACTACGAGCAGTACTTC.

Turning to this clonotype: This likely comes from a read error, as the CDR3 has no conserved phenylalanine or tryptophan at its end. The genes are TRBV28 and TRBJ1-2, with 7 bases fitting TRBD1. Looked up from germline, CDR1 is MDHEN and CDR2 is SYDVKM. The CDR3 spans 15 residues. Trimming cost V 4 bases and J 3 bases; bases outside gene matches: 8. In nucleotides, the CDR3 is TGTGCCAGCAGTTCCCACGGACAGGCTTACTATGGCTACACCTTA. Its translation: CASSSHGQAYYGYTL.

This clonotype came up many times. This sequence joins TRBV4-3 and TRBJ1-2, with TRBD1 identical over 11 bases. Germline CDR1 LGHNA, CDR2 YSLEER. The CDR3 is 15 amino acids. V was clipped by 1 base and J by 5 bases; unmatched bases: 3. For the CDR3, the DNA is TGCGCCAGCAGCCAAGGGACAGGGGGCAGATATGGCTACACCTTC. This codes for CASSQGTGGRYGYTF.

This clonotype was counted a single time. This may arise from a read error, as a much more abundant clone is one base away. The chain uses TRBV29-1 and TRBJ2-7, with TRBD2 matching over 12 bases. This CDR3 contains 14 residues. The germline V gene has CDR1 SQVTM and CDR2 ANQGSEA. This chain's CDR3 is CSVTGLAGSYEQSF. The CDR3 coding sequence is TGCAGCGTCACTGGACTAGCGGGGTCCTACGAGCAGTCCTTC.

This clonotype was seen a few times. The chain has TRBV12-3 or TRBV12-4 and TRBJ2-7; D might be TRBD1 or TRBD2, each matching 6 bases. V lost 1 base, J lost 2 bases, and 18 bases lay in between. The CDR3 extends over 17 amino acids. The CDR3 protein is CASSLGGWGRLAYEQYF. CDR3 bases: TGTGCCAGCAGTTTAGGCGGCTGGGGGCGACTAGCCTACGAGCAGTACTTC.

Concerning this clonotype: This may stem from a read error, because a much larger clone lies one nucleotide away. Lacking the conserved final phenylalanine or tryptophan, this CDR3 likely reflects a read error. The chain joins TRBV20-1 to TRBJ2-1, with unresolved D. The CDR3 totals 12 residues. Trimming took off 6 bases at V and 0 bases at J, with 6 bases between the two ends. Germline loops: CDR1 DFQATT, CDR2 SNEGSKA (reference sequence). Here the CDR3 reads CSASPSYNEQFL. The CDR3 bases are TGCAGTGCCTCCCCCTCCTACAATGAGCAGTTCTTG.

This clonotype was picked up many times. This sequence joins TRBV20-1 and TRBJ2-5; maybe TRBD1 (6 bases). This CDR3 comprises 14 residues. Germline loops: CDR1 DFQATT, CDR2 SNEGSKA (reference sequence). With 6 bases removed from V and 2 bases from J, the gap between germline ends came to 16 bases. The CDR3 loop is CSAEETGIQETQYF. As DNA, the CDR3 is TGCAGTGCAGAGGAGACAGGAATACAAGAGACCCAGTACTTC.

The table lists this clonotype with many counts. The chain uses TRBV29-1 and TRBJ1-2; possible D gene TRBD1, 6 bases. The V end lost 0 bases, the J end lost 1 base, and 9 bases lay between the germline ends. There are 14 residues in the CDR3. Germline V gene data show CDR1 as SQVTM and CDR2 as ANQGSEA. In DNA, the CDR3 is TGCAGCGTTGAAGAGAGGGGACATAACTATGGCTACACCTTC. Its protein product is CSVEERGHNYGYTF.

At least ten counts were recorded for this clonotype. CDR3 protein: CASSRLQTGELFF. The CDR3 DNA follows: TGTGCCAGCAGTCGACTACAAACCGGGGAGCTGTTTTTT. The chain recombines TRBV12-3 or TRBV12-4 with TRBJ2-2, with D possibly being TRBD2 (5 bases). This CDR3 comprises 13 residues. The germline V and J ends were trimmed by 5 bases and 5 bases, with 9 bases remaining between them.